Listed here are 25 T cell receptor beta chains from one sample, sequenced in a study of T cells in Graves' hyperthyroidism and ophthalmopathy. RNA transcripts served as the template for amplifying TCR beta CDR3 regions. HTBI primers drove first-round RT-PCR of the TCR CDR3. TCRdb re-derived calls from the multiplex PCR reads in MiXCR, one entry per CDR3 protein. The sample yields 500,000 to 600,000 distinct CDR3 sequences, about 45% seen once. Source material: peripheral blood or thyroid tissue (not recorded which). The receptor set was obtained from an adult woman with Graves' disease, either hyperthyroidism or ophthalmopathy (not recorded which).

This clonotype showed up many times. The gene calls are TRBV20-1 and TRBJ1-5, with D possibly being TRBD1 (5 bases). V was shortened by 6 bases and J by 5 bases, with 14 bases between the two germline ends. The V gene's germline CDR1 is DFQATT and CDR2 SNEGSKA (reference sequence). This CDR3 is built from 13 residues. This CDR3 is CSAKRAGDQPQHF. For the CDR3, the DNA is TGCAGTGCCAAGCGGGCGGGGGATCAGCCCCAGCATTTT.

The DNA for the CDR3 is TGCGCTACCAGCTTGGACAGGGGGCTGTCACCCCTCCACTTT. It codes for CATSLDRGLSPLHF. This rearrangement joins TRBV5-1 to TRBJ1-6, with 11 bases matching TRBD1. The CDR3 is 14 amino acids. CDR1 is SGHRS, CDR2 YFSETQ, per germline.

This CDR3 is CASSLAGQDNSPLHF. The CDR3, as DNA: TGTGCCAGCAGCTTAGCGGGACAGGATAATTCACCCCTCCACTTT. This rearrangement joins TRBV7-9 to TRBJ1-6, with 8 bases identical to TRBD1. CDR3 length equals 15 residues. Trimming cost V 0 bases and J 5 bases; bases outside gene matches: 0. CDR1 and CDR2 from the germline V gene are SEHNR and FQNEAQ (reference sequence).

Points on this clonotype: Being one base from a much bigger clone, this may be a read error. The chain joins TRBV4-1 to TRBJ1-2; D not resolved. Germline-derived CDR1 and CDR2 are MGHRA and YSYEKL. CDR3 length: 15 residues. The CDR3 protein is CTSSQDPRENYGYTF. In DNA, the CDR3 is TGCACCAGCAGCCAAGATCCCCGGGAGAACTATGGCTACACCTTC.

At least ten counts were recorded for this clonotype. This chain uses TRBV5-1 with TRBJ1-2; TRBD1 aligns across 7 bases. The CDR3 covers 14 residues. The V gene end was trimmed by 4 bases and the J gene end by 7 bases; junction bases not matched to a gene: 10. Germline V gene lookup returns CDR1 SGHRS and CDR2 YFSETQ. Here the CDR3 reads CASSPGTAKGGYTF. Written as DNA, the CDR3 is TGCGCCAGCAGCCCGGGGACAGCCAAGGGTGGCTACACCTTC.

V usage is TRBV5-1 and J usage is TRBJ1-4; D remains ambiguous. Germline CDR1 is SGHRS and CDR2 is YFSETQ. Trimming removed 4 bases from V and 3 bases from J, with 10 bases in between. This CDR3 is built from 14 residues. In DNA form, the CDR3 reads TGCGCCAGCAGCCATGACACCTCTAATGAAAAACTGTTTTTT. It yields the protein CASSHDTSNEKLFF.

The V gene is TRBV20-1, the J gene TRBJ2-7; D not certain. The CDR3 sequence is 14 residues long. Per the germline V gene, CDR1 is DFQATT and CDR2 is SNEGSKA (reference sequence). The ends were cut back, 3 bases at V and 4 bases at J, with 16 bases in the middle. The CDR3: CSARGVEQEYEQYF. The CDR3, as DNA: TGCAGTGCTAGGGGTGTCGAGCAGGAATACGAGCAGTACTTC.

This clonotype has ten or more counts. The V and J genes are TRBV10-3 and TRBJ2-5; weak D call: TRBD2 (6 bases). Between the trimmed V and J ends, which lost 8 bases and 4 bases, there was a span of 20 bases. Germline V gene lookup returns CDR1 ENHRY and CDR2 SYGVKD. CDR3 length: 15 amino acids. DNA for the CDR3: TGTGCCATCGGCTCCTCCCGGAGGGCCGCAGAGACCCAGTACTTC. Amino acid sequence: CAIGSSRRAAETQYF.

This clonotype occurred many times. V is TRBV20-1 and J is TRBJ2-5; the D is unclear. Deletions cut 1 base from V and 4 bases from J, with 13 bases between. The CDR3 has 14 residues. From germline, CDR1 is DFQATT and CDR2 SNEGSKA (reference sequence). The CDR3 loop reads CSARGARETETQYF. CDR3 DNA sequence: TGCAGTGCTAGAGGGGCCAGAGAGACAGAGACCCAGTACTTC.

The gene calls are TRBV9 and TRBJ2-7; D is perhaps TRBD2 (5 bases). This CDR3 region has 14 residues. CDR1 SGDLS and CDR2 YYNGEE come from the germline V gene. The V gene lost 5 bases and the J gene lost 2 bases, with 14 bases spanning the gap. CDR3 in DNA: TGTGCCAGCAGTTGGGAGCGAATCACCTACGAGCAGTACTTC. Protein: CASSWERITYEQYF.

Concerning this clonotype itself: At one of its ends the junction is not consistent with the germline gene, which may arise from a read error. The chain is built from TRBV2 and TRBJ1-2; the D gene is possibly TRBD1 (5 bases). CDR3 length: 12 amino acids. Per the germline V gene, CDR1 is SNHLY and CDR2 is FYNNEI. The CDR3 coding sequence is TGTGCCGGCAGCGGTCAGGGCTCCGGCTACACCTTC. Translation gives CAGSGQGSGYTF.

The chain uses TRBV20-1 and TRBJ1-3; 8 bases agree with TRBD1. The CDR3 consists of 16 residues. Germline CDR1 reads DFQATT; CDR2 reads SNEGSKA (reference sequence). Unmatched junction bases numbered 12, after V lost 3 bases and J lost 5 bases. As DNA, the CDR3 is TGCAGTGCTAGGTCTCAGGGGGCTACCGGTAGAAACACCATATATTTT. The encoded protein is CSARSQGATGRNTIYF.

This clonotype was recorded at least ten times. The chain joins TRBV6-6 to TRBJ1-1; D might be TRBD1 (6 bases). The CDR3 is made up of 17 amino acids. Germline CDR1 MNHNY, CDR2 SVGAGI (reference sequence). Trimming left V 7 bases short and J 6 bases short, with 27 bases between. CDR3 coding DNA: TGTGCCAGCATTCCTTTGACGTCAACAGGGAGTAGCGCTGAAGCTTTCTTT. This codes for CASIPLTSTGSSAEAFF.

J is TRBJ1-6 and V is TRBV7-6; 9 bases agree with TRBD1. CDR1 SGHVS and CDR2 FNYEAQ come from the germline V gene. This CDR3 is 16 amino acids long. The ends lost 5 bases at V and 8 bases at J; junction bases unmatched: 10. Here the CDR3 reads CASSPGQGFLDSPLHF. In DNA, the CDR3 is TGTGCCAGCAGCCCAGGACAGGGGTTCCTGGATTCACCCCTCCACTTT.

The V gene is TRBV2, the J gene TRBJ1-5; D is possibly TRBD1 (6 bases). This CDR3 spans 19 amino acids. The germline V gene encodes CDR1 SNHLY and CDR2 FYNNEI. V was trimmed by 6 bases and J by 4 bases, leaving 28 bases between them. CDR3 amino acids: CASRETGLEPPTLNQPQHF. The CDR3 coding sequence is TGTGCCAGCAGGGAAACAGGGTTGGAGCCCCCAACTCTAAATCAGCCCCAGCATTTT.

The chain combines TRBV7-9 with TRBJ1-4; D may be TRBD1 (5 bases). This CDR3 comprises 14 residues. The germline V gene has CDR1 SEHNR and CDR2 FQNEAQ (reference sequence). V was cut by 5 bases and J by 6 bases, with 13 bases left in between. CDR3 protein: CASSLPWGDEKLFF. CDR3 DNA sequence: TGTGCCAGCAGCCTCCCTTGGGGCGATGAAAAACTGTTTTTT. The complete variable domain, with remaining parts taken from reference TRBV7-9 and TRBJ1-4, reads DTGVSQNPRHKITKRGQNVTFRCDPISEHNRLYWYRQTLGQGPEFLTYFQNEAQLEKSRLLSDRFSAERPKGSFSTLEIQRTEQGDSAMYLCASSLPWGDEKLFFGSGTQLSVL.

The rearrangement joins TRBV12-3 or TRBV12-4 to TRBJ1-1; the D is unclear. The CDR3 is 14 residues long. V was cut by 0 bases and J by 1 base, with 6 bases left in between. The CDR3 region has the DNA TGTGCCAGCAGTTTAGCAAGCAGGAACACTGAAGCTTTCTTT. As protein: CASSLASRNTEAFF.

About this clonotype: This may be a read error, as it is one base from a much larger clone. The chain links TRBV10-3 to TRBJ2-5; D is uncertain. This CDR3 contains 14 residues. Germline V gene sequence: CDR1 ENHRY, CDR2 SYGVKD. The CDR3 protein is CASSYSKTQETQYF. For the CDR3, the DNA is TGTGCCAGCAGTTACTCGAAGACCCAAGAGACCCAGTACTTC.

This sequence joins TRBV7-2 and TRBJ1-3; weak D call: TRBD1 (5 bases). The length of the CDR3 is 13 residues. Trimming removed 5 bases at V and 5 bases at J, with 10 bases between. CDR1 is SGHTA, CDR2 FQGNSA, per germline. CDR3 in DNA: TGTGCCAGCAGCGAGGGACCAAGAAACACCATATATTTT. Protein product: CASSEGPRNTIYF.

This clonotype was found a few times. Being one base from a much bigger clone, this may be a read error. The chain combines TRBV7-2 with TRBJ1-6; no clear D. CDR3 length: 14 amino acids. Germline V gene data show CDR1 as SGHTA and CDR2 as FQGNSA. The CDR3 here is CASSLASYNSPPHF. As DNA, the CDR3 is TGTGCCAGCAGTTTAGCGTCCTATAATTCACCCCCCCACTTT. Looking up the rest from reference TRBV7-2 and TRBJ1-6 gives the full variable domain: GAGVSQSPSNKVTEKGKDVELRCDPISGHTALYWYRQSLGQGLEFLIYFQGNSAPDKSGLPSDRFSAERTGGSVSTLTIQRTQQEDSAVYLCASSLASYNSPPHFGNGTRLTVT.

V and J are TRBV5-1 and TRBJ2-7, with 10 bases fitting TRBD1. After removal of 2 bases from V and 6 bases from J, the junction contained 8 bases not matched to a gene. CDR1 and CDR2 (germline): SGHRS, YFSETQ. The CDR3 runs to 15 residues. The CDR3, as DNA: TGCGCCAGCAGCTTCACACCGGGACAGGGGAGCGAGCAGTACTTC. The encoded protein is CASSFTPGQGSEQYF.

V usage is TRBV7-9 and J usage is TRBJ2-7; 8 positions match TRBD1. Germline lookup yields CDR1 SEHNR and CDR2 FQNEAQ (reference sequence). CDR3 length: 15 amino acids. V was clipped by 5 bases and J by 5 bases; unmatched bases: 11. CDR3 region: CASSPWDRWDHEQYF. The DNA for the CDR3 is TGTGCCAGCAGCCCGTGGGACAGGTGGGACCACGAGCAGTACTTC.

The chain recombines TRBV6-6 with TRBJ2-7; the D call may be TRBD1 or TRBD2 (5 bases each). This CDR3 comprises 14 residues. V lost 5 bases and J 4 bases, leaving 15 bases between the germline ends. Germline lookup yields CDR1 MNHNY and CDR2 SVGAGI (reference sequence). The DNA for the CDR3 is TGTGCCAGCAGTGAAGCTTGGTGGGGGTACGAGCAGTACTTC. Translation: CASSEAWWGYEQYF.

CDR3 bases: TGTGCCATCAGTGAGGGAGGGGGAGGAGATACGCAGTATTTT. Encoded protein: CAISEGGGGDTQYF. V and J are TRBV10-3 and TRBJ2-3; D may correspond to TRBD1 or TRBD2 (6 bases each). The ends were cut back, 2 bases at V and 5 bases at J, with 11 bases in the middle. CDR1 is ENHRY and CDR2 is SYGVKD in the germline V gene. The CDR3 contains 14 residues.

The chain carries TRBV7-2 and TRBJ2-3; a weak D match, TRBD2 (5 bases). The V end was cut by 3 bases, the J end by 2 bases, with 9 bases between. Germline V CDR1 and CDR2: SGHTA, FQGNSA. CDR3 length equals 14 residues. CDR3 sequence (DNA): TGTGCCAGCAGCTTTATGCGGGCCACAGATACGCAGTATTTT. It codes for CASSFMRATDTQYF.